This section outlines one TCR beta chain sequence together with its context. The CDR3 length is 16 residues. Trimming shortened V by 6 bases and J by 7 bases, and 22 bases separated the two germline ends. The germline V gene has CDR1 MNHEY and CDR2 SVGEGT. This sample was included in a study of blood T cell repertoires in COVID-19. Turning to the study itself: Acute and convalescent COVID-19 specimens originated in the United States, Italy and Spain.

Original methodology: It was from reference gene primer amplification that nucleated cell counts were estimated. The protocol was immunoSEQ multiplex PCR, while the TCRdb copy is restricted to in-frame clones and leaves out a portion. The DNA was the basis for D and trimming; V, J and clone size are from that table. The sample gives under 300,000 clones, about 88% of which show up once; roughly 2% is in the top ten. Sequencing was done on a sample of peripheral blood. V is TRBV6-2 or TRBV6-3 and J is TRBJ2-1, with a tentative D call TRBD2 (6 bases). This receptor was taken from a middle-aged woman who had recovered from COVID-19. This CDR3 is CASSDIVRTRENEQFF. The CDR3 coding sequence is TGTGCCAGCAGCGATATAGTCCGGACTCGGGAGAATGAGCAGTTCTTC.